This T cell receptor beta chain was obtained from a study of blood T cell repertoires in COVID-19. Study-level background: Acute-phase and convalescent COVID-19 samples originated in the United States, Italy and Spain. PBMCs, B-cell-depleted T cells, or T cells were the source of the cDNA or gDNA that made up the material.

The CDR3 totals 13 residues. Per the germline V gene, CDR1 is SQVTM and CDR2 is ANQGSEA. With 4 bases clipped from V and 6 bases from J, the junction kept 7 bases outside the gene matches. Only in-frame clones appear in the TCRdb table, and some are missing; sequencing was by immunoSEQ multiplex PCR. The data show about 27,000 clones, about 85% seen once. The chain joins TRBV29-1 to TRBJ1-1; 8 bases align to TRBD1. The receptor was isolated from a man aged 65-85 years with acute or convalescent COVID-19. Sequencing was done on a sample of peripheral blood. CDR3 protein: CSVGNRGSSEAFF. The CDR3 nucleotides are TGCAGCGTTGGGAACAGGGGGTCCTCTGAAGCTTTCTTT. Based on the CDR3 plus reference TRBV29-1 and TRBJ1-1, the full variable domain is SAVISQKPSRDICQRGTSLTIQCQVDSQVTMMFWYRQQPGQSLTLIATANQGSEATYESGFVIDKFPISRPNLTFSTLTVSNMSPEDSSIYLCSVGNRGSSEAFFGQGTRLTVV.